Reported below is one T cell receptor (beta chain). Assay used: immunoSEQ multiplex PCR; TCRdb lists only in-frame clones, some missing. Found here are 75,000 to 100,000 clones, 81% of them singletons; the top ten hold about 4.5%. The sample belongs to a study of blood T cell repertoires in COVID-19. Study context: Both acute and convalescent COVID-19 samples were obtained from the United States, Italy and Spain.

Germline assignment: CDR1 SGHDN and CDR2 FVKESK. This CDR3 has 16 residues. Trimming stripped 0 bases from V and 0 bases from J, with 12 bases between. The gene calls are TRBV14 and TRBJ2-7, with a possible D match to TRBD1 (6 bases). The TCR was taken from a man in his 60s with acute or convalescent COVID-19. Sequencing was carried out using peripheral blood. In DNA form, the CDR3 reads TGTGCCAGCAGCCAAGATCTTGGACAGTCCTCCTACGAGCAGTACTTC. Translated: CASSQDLGQSSYEQYF.